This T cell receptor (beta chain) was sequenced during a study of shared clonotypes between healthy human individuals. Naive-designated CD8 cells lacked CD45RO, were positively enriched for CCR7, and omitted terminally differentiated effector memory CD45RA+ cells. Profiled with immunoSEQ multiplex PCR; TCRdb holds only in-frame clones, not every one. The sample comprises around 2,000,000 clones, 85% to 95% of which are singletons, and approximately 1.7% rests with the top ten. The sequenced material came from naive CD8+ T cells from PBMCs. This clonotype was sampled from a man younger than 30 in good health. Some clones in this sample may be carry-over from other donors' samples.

The CDR3 DNA follows: TGTGCCAGCAGTTTTTGGACCTCCTATGGCTACACCTTC. This codes for CASSFWTSYGYTF. The chain carries TRBV27 and TRBJ1-2; the D is unclear. The germline CDR1 and CDR2 sequences are MNHEY and SMNVEV (reference sequence). V was pared by 3 bases and J by 4 bases, with 9 bases between. The CDR3 covers 13 residues.